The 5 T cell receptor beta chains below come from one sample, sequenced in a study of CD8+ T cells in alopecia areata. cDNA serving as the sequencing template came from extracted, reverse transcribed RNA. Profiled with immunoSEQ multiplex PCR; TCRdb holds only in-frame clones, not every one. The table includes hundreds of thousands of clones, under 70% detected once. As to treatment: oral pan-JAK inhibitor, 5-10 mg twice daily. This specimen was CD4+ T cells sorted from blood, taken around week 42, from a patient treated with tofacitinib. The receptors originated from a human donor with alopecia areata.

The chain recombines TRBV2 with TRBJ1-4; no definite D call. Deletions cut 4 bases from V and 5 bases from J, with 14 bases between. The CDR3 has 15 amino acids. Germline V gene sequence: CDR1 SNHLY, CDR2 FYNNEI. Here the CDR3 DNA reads TGTGCCAGCAGTGTTGGAAACGGGCAAAATGAAAAACTGTTTTTT. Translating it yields CASSVGNGQNEKLFF.

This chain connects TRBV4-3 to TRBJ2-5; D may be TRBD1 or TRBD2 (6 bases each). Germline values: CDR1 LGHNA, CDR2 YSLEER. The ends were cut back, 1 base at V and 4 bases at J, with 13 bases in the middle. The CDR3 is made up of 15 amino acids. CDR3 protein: CASSQVMGGGETQYF. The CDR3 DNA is TGCGCCAGCAGCCAAGTCATGGGGGGCGGAGAGACCCAGTACTTC.

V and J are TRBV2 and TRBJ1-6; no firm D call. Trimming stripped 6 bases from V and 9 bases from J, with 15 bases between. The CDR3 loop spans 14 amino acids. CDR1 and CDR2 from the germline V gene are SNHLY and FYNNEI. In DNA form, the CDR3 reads TGTGCCAGCAGCCCAACAGTTTTAATTTCACCCCTCCACTTT. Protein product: CASSPTVLISPLHF.

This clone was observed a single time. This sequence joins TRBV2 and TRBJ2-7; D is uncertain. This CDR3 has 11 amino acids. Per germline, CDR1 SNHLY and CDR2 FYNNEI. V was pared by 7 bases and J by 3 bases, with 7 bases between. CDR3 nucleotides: TGTGCCAGCACGGCCAACTACGAGCAGTACTTC. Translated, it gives CASTANYEQYF.

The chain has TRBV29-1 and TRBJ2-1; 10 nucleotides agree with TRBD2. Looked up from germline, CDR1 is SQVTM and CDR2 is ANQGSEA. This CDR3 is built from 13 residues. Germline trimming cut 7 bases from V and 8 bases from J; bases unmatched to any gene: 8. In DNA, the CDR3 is TGCAGCGGGGAGCGGGGGGGCATGGATGAGCAGTTCTTC. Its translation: CSGERGGMDEQFF.